This T cell receptor (beta chain) is from a study of T cells in Graves' hyperthyroidism and ophthalmopathy. Active moderate-to-severe ophthalmopathy, Clinical Activity Score at least 3, NOSPECS at least 4, under 3 months' duration. Broader study findings: In the blood, most expanded thyroid clonotypes above 0.001 appeared as well.

At least ten counts were recorded for this clonotype. The antigen is unknown. This CDR3 is built from 15 residues. The V gene's germline CDR1 is MDHEN and CDR2 SYDVKM. J gave up 6 bases and V 2 bases, and 4 bases lay outside the gene matches. RNA transcripts yielded amplified TCR beta CDR3 regions. The study used the HTBI primer set for a first-round RT-PCR of the TCR CDR3. TCRdb used MiXCR to reprocess the multiplex PCR reads, holding one entry per CDR3 protein. The sample records under 250,000 distinct CDR3 sequences, around 25% being singletons. Sequencing was done on a sample of blood. The TCR originated in a woman between 35 and 50 years old with Graves' ophthalmopathy. V is TRBV28 and J is TRBJ2-4; TRBD1 matches 10 bases. The CDR3 sequence: CASSLTGQGLNIQYF. In DNA, the CDR3 is TGTGCCAGCAGTTTAACGGGACAGGGGTTAAACATTCAGTACTTC.